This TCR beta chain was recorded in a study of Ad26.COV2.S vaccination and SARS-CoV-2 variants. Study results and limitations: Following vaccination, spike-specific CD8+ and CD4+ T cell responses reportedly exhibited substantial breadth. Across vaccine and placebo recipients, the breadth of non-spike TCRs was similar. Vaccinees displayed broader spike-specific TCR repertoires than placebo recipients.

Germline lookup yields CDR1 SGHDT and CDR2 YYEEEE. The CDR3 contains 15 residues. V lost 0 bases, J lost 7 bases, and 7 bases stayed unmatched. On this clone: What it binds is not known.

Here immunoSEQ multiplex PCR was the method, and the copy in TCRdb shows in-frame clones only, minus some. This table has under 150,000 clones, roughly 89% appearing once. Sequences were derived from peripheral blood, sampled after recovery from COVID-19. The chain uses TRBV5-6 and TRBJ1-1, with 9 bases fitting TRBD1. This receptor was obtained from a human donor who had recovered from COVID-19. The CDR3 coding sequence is TGTGCCAGCAGCTTGGCCGTTACAGGGGGCCTTGAAGCTTTCTTT. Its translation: CASSLAVTGGLEAFF.